Presented here are 12 T cell receptor beta chains from one specimen sequenced in a study of glioma-infiltrating T cells (dated by TCRdb to 2016 to 2017). TCRdb records Illumina MiSeq as the sequencer. TCR alpha and beta CDR3 regions were amplified with the iRepertoire nested amplicon-rescue multiplex PCR (arm-PCR) platform from RNA. TCRdb reworked the public reads: Q25 trimming with fastp, MiXCR clone assembly, productive beta chains retained. Rows merge per CDR3 protein into single entries with the most common DNA and genes. Present in this sample are more than 90,000 distinct CDR3 sequences, roughly 40% of which were seen just once. Around two fifths of the sample comes from the top ten. The material sequenced was glioma tissue, nonneoplastic brain tissue, or PBMCs (not recorded which). These receptors were obtained from a human donor with low-grade glioma or glioblastoma, undergoing nonglioma brain surgery, or in good health (not recorded which).

This clonotype was seen many times. CDR3 loop: CASTLAGSSYEQYF. CDR3 nucleotide sequence: TGTGCCAGCACCCTTGCGGGGAGCTCCTACGAGCAGTACTTC. The chain is built from TRBV6-1 and TRBJ2-7; D may be TRBD2 (6 bases). Germline V gene sequence: CDR1 MNHNS, CDR2 SASEGT. The V gene lost 7 bases and the J gene lost 0 bases, with 13 bases spanning the gap. The CDR3 contains 14 residues.

This clonotype was seen ten or more times. The chain carries TRBV6-6 and TRBJ2-7; D is ambiguous. Germline V gene lookup returns CDR1 MNHNY and CDR2 SVGAGI (reference sequence). V was shortened by 2 bases and J by 5 bases, with 7 bases between the two germline ends. The CDR3 extends over 12 amino acids. The CDR3 coding sequence is TGTGCCAGCAGTTACGAGGAGAACGAGCAGTACTTC. It codes for CASSYEENEQYF.

The V call is TRBV14, the J call TRBJ2-1, with no clear D. Germline V gene lookup returns CDR1 SGHDN and CDR2 FVKESK. Trimming pared 1 base from V and 5 bases from J, leaving 12 bases between. The length of the CDR3 is 15 residues. The CDR3 loop reads CASSQVVLLNNEQFF. DNA for the CDR3: TGTGCCAGCAGCCAAGTTGTTTTATTGAACAATGAGCAGTTCTTC.

Comments on this clonotype: This may be a read error: a much more frequent sequence differs by one nucleotide. The chain couples TRBV29-1 to TRBJ1-3; TRBD1 might be the D (5 bases). V was shortened by 3 bases and J by 3 bases, with 12 bases between the two germline ends. CDR3 length equals 14 residues. The germline CDR1 and CDR2 sequences are SQVTM and ANQGSEA. CDR3 bases: TGCAGCGTTGAGACAGTACGGGGTGGAAACACCATATATTTT. Its translation: CSVETVRGGNTIYF. Full variable domain (rest looked up from reference TRBV29-1 and TRBJ1-3): SAVISQKPSRDICQRGTSLTIQCQVDSQVTMMFWYRQQPGQSLTLIATANQGSEATYESGFVIDKFPISRPNLTFSTLTVSNMSPEDSSIYLCSVETVRGGNTIYFGEGSWLTVV.

At least ten counts were recorded for this clonotype. This chain joins TRBV7-9 and TRBJ1-5, with D unresolved. There are 17 residues in the CDR3. Germline CDR1 and CDR2: SEHNR and FQNEAQ (reference sequence). V gave up 2 bases and J gave up 0 bases, with 14 bases separating them. The CDR3 region is CASSLSIPGNSNQPQHF. As DNA, the CDR3 is TGTGCCAGCAGCTTAAGTATCCCGGGGAATAGCAATCAGCCCCAGCATTTT.

The chain recombines TRBV9 with TRBJ1-3; possible D gene TRBD1, 6 bases. Germline values: CDR1 SGDLS, CDR2 YYNGEE. This CDR3 region has 14 residues. Trimming removed 4 bases at V and 0 bases at J, with 8 bases between. CDR3 nucleotide sequence: TGTGCCAGCAGCAAGGACAGCTCTGGAAACACCATATATTTT. It specifies CASSKDSSGNTIYF. Based on the CDR3 plus reference TRBV9 and TRBJ1-3, the full variable domain is DSGVTQTPKHLITATGQRVTLRCSPRSGDLSVYWYQQSLDQGLQFLIQYYNGEERAKGNILERFSAQQFPDLHSELNLSSLELGDSALYFCASSKDSSGNTIYFGEGSWLTVV.

This clonotype came up many times. The V and J genes are TRBV12-3 or TRBV12-4 and TRBJ2-1, with 8 bases that match TRBD2. This CDR3 region has 12 residues. The trim removed 5 bases at V and 14 bases at J, leaving 8 bases unmatched. The CDR3 is CASSLAGTSEFF. For the CDR3, the DNA is TGTGCCAGCAGTCTGGCCGGGACTAGTGAGTTCTTC.

This clonotype has a count of ten or more. The rearrangement uses TRBV20-1 and TRBJ2-7, with no clear D. Germline CDR1 reads DFQATT; CDR2 reads SNEGSKA (reference sequence). V was clipped by 0 bases and J by 0 bases, with 6 bases between them. The CDR3 totals 13 residues. In DNA form, the CDR3 reads TGCAGTGCTAGAGATCAGGTCTCCTACGAGCAGTACTTC. Encoded protein: CSARDQVSYEQYF.

The sample holds many counts of this clonotype. The chain couples TRBV10-2 to TRBJ1-2, with TRBD1 identical over 7 bases. The CDR3 totals 13 residues. The V segment lost 2 bases and the J segment 3 bases; nucleotides outside the gene matches: 0. Germline V gene lookup returns CDR1 WSHSY and CDR2 SAAADI. The CDR3 DNA follows: TGCGCCAGCAGTGAGACAGGGGACTATGGCTACACCTTC. It is translated as CASSETGDYGYTF.

This clonotype was seen repeatedly, ten times or more. V gene TRBV6-1 combines with J gene TRBJ1-1; D remains unclear. Germline CDR1 and CDR2: MNHNS and SASEGT. The CDR3 length is 11 residues. V lost 10 bases and J lost 2, with 8 bases in between. DNA for the CDR3: TGTGCCACCCGAATTAACACTGAAGCTTTCTTT. Encoded protein: CATRINTEAFF.

This clonotype was seen many times. The chain has TRBV10-3 and TRBJ2-5, with 7 bases fitting TRBD2. The J segment lost 3 bases and the V segment lost 10 bases, leaving 11 bases of the junction unmatched. This CDR3 is 14 amino acids long. CDR1 is ENHRY, CDR2 SYGVKD, per germline. The CDR3 is CATSQGSGEETQYF. CDR3 in DNA: TGTGCCACATCCCAAGGGAGCGGGGAAGAGACCCAGTACTTC.

This clonotype was seen at least ten times. The chain combines TRBV7-8 with TRBJ2-3; the match to TRBD2 covers 7 bases. CDR3 length: 15 residues. The V gene's germline CDR1 is SGHVS and CDR2 FQNEAQ. The trim removed 4 bases at V and 2 bases at J, leaving 6 bases unmatched. As DNA, the CDR3 is TGTGCCAGCAGCTCTAGCGGAACGAACACAGATACGCAGTATTTT. It encodes CASSSSGTNTDTQYF. Drawing the rest from reference TRBV7-8 and TRBJ2-3, the complete variable domain is GAGVSQSPRYKVAKRGQDVALRCDPISGHVSLFWYQQALGQGPEFLTYFQNEAQLDKSGLPSDRFFAERPEGSVSTLKIQRTQQEDSAVYLCASSSSGTNTDTQYFGPGTRLTVL.